A selection of T cell receptor beta chains follows, all from one sample in a study of cytomegalovirus exposure and HLA in healthy donors. Generated by immunoSEQ multiplex PCR, the TCRdb table keeps only in-frame clones and is missing some. The sample lists about 200,000 clones; roughly 85% were seen once. The sample comprised PBMCs. These receptors were collected from a male donor in good health and CMV-seronegative. Both conserved end residues are part of each CDR3. D genes are given only for firm matches.

D gene	J gene	V gene	CDR3 protein
NA	TRBJ2-5	TRBV18	CASSPGASKTQYF
TRBD1	TRBJ1-4	TRBV6-5	CASRPQGATNEKLFF
TRBD1	TRBJ1-2	TRBV4-3	CASSQRSPGQTYLYGYTF
NA	TRBJ2-3	TRBV5-4	CASSFPSGGTDTQYF
NA	TRBJ1-2	TRBV5-6	CASSSGHYGYTF
TRBD1	TRBJ1-4	TRBV28	CASLSLPGQGREKLFF
NA	TRBJ2-7	TRBV30	CAWMGGREQYF
TRBD1	TRBJ1-1	TRBV7-9	CASSPRQGHRTEAFF
NA	TRBJ1-1	TRBV5-1	CASSFTGLYTEAFF
NA	TRBJ1-1	TRBV4-1	CASSPPGRMNTEAFF
TRBD1	TRBJ2-7	TRBV27	CASSATGTGSYEQYF
TRBD2	TRBJ2-3	TRBV5-4	CASSLDLPGGPGTDTQYF
NA	TRBJ2-2	TRBV12-5	CASGTGGTGELFF
TRBD2	TRBJ2-2	TRBV2	CASSEALAGAGELFF
NA	TRBJ2-2	TRBV5-1	CASSLGTETNTGELFF
TRBD1	TRBJ1-4	TRBV30	CAWGGQGEANEKLFF
TRBD2	TRBJ2-5	TRBV19	CASSIARLAGQETQYF
NA	TRBJ2-4	TRBV7-6	CASSSPGAARVGDIQYF
NA	TRBJ2-3	TRBV9	CASSVDDQGITDTQYF
NA	TRBJ1-5	TRBV27	CASSQGSFDQPQHF
TRBD1	NA	TRBV5-1	CASSSSGGSYEQYF
TRBD2	TRBJ2-1	TRBV27	CASSPGLAGRGFF